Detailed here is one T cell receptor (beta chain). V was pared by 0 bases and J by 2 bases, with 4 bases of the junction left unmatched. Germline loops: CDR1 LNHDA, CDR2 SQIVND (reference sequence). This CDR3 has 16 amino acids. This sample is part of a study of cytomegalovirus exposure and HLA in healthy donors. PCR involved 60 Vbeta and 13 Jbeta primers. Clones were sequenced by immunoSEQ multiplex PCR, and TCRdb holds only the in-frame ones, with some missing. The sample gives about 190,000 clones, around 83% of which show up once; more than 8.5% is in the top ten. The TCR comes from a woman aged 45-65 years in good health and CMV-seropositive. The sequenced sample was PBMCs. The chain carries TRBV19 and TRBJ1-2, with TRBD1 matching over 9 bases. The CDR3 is CASSIDYRGPNYGYTF. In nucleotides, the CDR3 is TGTGCCAGTAGTATAGACTACAGGGGGCCGAACTATGGCTACACCTTC. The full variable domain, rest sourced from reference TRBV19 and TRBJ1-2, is DGGITQSPKYLFRKEGQNVTLSCEQNLNHDAMYWYRQDPGQGLRLIYYSQIVNDFQKGDIAEGYSVSREKKESFPLTVTSAQKNPTAFYLCASSIDYRGPNYGYTFGSGTRLTVV.